The rows below give T cell receptor beta chains drawn from one sample of a study of beta chain features in type 1 diabetes. Generated by immunoSEQ multiplex PCR, the TCRdb table keeps only in-frame clones and is missing some. Of hundreds of thousands of clones in the sample, 25% to 35% are singletons; the top ten hold almost 0.065%. Sequencing was performed on naive CD4+ T cells from blood. The source is a man younger than 35 in good health. Each CDR3 is given with its conserved first and last residue. The order of the fields is J gene, clone size, CDR3 length, D gene, V gene, CDR3 protein, CDR3 DNA. The D gene is left open where the match is weak. Not every row has a clone size; where given, it reads once, few, many or a size class.

J: TRBJ2-2
size: NA
length: 16
D: NA
V: TRBV4-2
CDR3: CASSQRGRSNTGELFF
DNA: TGTGCCAGCAGCCAGAGGGGACGGTCGAACACCGGGGAGCTGTTTTTT

J: TRBJ2-1
size: NA
length: 16
D: TRBD2
V: TRBV7-2
CDR3: CASSLASGSSYNEQFF
DNA: TGTGCCAGCAGCTTAGCTAGCGGGAGCTCCTACAATGAGCAGTTCTTC

J: TRBJ2-1
size: NA
length: 16
D: TRBD2
V: TRBV7-9
CDR3: CASSWSSGVSYNEQFF
DNA: TGTGCCAGCAGCTGGTCGAGCGGGGTCTCCTACAATGAGCAGTTCTTC

J: TRBJ2-3
size: few
length: 16
D: NA
V: TRBV6-5
CDR3: CASSSPMGGGTDTQYF
DNA: TGTGCCAGCAGTTCACCAATGGGAGGGGGTACAGATACGCAGTATTTT

J: TRBJ2-1
size: NA
length: 15
D: NA
V: TRBV30
CDR3: CAWSVGHIVYNEQFF
DNA: TGTGCCTGGAGTGTTGGACACATAGTATACAATGAGCAGTTCTTC

J: TRBJ1-2
size: NA
length: 12
D: NA
V: TRBV25-1
CDR3: CASSREHYGYTF
DNA: TGTGCCAGCAGCCGAGAACACTATGGCTACACCTTC

J: TRBJ1-4
size: NA
length: 11
D: NA
V: TRBV7-9
CDR3: CASSVREKLFF
DNA: TGTGCCAGCAGCGTCCGAGAAAAACTGTTTTTT

J: TRBJ1-1
size: few
length: 14
D: NA
V: TRBV30
CDR3: CACHRDPDVTEAFF
DNA: TGTGCCTGTCACAGGGACCCAGACGTCACTGAAGCTTTCTTT

J: TRBJ2-7
size: NA
length: 15
D: NA
V: TRBV28
CDR3: CASSSPRAPFGEQYF
DNA: TGTGCCAGCAGTTCCCCTCGGGCCCCCTTTGGCGAGCAGTACTTC

J: TRBJ2-3
size: NA
length: 14
D: TRBD2
V: TRBV30
CDR3: CAWSVLAVGDTQYF
DNA: TGTGCCTGGAGTGTACTAGCGGTAGGGGATACGCAGTATTTT

J: TRBJ2-7
size: NA
length: 15
D: TRBD2
V: TRBV28
CDR3: CASSLDLAGAAEQYF
DNA: TGTGCCAGCAGTTTAGATCTAGCGGGAGCGGCCGAGCAGTACTTC

J: TRBJ2-1
size: few
length: 15
D: NA
V: TRBV19
CDR3: CASSIGSASYNEQFF
DNA: TGTGCCAGTAGTATCGGGTCCGCTTCCTACAATGAGCAGTTCTTC

J: TRBJ2-7
size: NA
length: 13
D: NA
V: TRBV29-1
CDR3: CSASGTSSYEQYF
DNA: TGCAGCGCCTCCGGGACGTCGTCCTACGAGCAGTACTTC

J: TRBJ1-4
size: NA
length: 15
D: TRBD1
V: TRBV6-1
CDR3: CASSTRTGMEEKLFF
DNA: TGTGCCAGCAGTACCCGGACAGGGATGGAGGAAAAACTGTTTTTT

J: TRBJ2-1
size: few
length: 14
D: TRBD2
V: TRBV9
CDR3: CASSLLTSGMEQFF
DNA: TGTGCCAGCAGCCTACTGACTAGCGGGATGGAGCAGTTCTTC

J: TRBJ2-5
size: few
length: 13
D: NA
V: TRBV29-1
CDR3: CSVEVEVRETQYF
DNA: TGCAGCGTTGAGGTGGAGGTGAGAGAGACCCAGTACTTC

J: TRBJ2-1
size: few
length: 14
D: TRBD2
V: TRBV5-1
CDR3: CASSLRLADNEQFF
DNA: TGCGCCAGCAGCTTGAGACTAGCTGACAATGAGCAGTTCTTC

J: TRBJ2-1
size: few
length: 14
D: NA
V: TRBV2
CDR3: CASSERTYYNEQFF
DNA: TGTGCCAGCAGTGAACGGACTTACTACAATGAGCAGTTCTTC

J: TRBJ1-2
size: once
length: 16
D: TRBD1
V: TRBV5-1
CDR3: CASSLELGQGYYGYTF
DNA: TGCGCCAGCAGCTTGGAGTTGGGACAGGGATACTATGGCTACACCTTC